This is a list of T cell receptor beta chains from one sample in a study of T cell responses to AZD1222 COVID-19 vaccine. The protocol was immunoSEQ multiplex PCR, while the TCRdb copy is restricted to in-frame clones and leaves out a portion. Found here are some 150,000 clones, roughly nine tenths of them singletons; the top ten hold about 1.8%. The sequenced sample was peripheral blood, obtained 28 days after the second AZD1222 dose. These TCRs come from an adult who received the AZD1222 COVID-19 vaccine. Both conserved end residues are part of each CDR3. D genes are given only for firm matches. A clone size is listed for some rows: how often the clone was seen (once, few, many), or a class if it is expanded.

-	TRBV11-3	TRBD1	TRBJ2-3	TGTGCCAGCAGCTTAGGCGGGACAGGGGGAGTGGATACGCAGTATTTT	CASSLGGTGGVDTQYF
-	TRBV7-8	TRBD1	TRBJ2-1	TGTGCCAGCAGCTTAGGACAGGGGGCGAGCATTAATGAGCAGTTCTTC	CASSLGQGASINEQFF
-	TRBV7-3	-	TRBJ2-2	TGTGCCAGCAGCTTAAAGGGGAACACCGGGGAGCTGTTTTTT	CASSLKGNTGELFF
-	TRBV2	TRBD1	TRBJ1-2	TGTGCCAGTCTAGACAGGGTTAACTATGGCTACACCTTC	CASLDRVNYGYTF
-	TRBV23-1	-	TRBJ1-6	TGCGCCAGCAGTCAGAGGGTAATCGGTTCACCCCTCCACTTT	CASSQRVIGSPLHF
-	TRBV9	-	TRBJ1-2	TGTGCCAGCAGCGCGCACGGGGCCGTGGGTCTCTTTGGCGGCTACACCTTC	CASSAHGAVGLFGGYTF
once	TRBV5-1	-	TRBJ2-1	TGCGCCAGCAGGGAGGGCCTGGGGTACAATGAGCAGTTCTTC	CASREGLGYNEQFF
-	TRBV5-1	-	TRBJ2-5	TGCGCCAGCACCTATGGGGGCGCGGAGACCCAGTACTTC	CASTYGGAETQYF
-	TRBV6-5	-	TRBJ2-5	TGTGCCAGCAGTTACTCCCAGGTGTTGGGTGAGACCCAGTACTTC	CASSYSQVLGETQYF
-	TRBV27	-	TRBJ2-1	TGTGCCAGCAGTTTATCGAGGGCTAATGAGCAGTTCTTC	CASSLSRANEQFF
once	TRBV4-2	-	TRBJ2-1	TGTGCCAGCAGCCAAGAAGGTAGCTCCTACAATGAGCAGTTCTTC	CASSQEGSSYNEQFF
-	TRBV7-2	-	TRBJ2-7	TGTGCCAGCAGCTTAGCCGTTAGCGCATACGAGCAGTACTTC	CASSLAVSAYEQYF
-	TRBV15	-	TRBJ1-1	TGTGCCACCAGCAGAGACCCCTCGGGGAACACTGAAGCTTTCTTT	CATSRDPSGNTEAFF
-	TRBV6-2/TRBV6-3	-	TRBJ1-1	TGTGCCAGCAGTTATTTCGGTAACACTGAAGCTTTCTTT	CASSYFGNTEAFF
once	TRBV10-3	TRBD2	TRBJ2-7	TGTGCCATCAGTGAAGGAGCGGGAGGTGGTTTCGAGCAGTACTTC	CAISEGAGGGFEQYF
-	TRBV13	-	TRBJ1-2	TGTGCCAGCAGCTTCAACAGGGTTAGCTATGGCTACACCTTC	CASSFNRVSYGYTF
-	TRBV7-9	-	TRBJ2-5	TGTGCCAGCAGCCGGGATCAGGGGGAGACCCAGTACTTC	CASSRDQGETQYF
-	TRBV30	-	TRBJ2-6	TGTGCCTGGAGTAATGTATGGATCTCTGGGGCCAACGTCCTGACTTTC	CAWSNVWISGANVLTF
-	TRBV19	-	TRBJ1-2	TGTGCCAGTAGTATAAACGGGGCGGAGAACTATGGCTACACCTTC	CASSINGAENYGYTF
-	TRBV5-1	-	TRBJ2-7	TGCGCCAGCAGGCTGGCAGGGGAGGGCGAGCAGTACTTC	CASRLAGEGEQYF
-	TRBV9	-	TRBJ1-1	TGTGCCAGCAGCGTAAGCTGGAACACTGAAGCTTTCTTT	CASSVSWNTEAFF
-	TRBV19	TRBD1	TRBJ2-2	TGTGCCAGTAAACCGGGACAGGCGAACACCGGGGAGCTGTTTTTT	CASKPGQANTGELFF
-	TRBV7-2	TRBD2	TRBJ2-7	TGTGCCAGCAGCTTAGCGGCTAGCGGATACGAGCAGTACTTC	CASSLAASGYEQYF
-	TRBV9	TRBD2	TRBJ2-1	TGTGCCAGCAGCAAGGGAGGACTAGCGGGCCTCATTCCCCAGTTCTTC	CASSKGGLAGLIPQFF
once	TRBV11-3	-	TRBJ2-1	TGTGCCAGCAGCTTAGGTAATGAGCAGTTCTTC	CASSLGNEQFF